Presented here are 21 T cell receptor beta chains from one specimen sequenced in a study of blood T cell repertoires in COVID-19. The assay was immunoSEQ multiplex PCR, and TCRdb's table has in-frame clones only and misses some. There are fewer than 150,000 clones in the sample; about 83% occur only once, and roughly 12% lies in the top ten. Sequencing input: peripheral blood. Receptors were obtained from a human donor in a cohort sampled during active COVID-19.

The chain recombines TRBV30 with TRBJ1-5, with D possibly TRBD1 on 5 matching bases. This CDR3 is built from 13 residues. CDR1 and CDR2 from the germline V gene are GTSNPN and SVGIG (reference sequence). Trimming took off 2 bases at V and 5 bases at J, with 10 bases between the two ends. Here the CDR3 DNA reads TGTGCCTGGAGTAGATCGACAGATCAGCCCCAGCATTTT. This codes for CAWSRSTDQPQHF.

As for this clone: A clone one base away is much larger, so this may be a read error. The chain links TRBV11-2 to TRBJ2-7, with D possibly matching TRBD2 (6 bases). V was cut by 1 base and J by 5 bases, with 6 bases left in between. CDR1 is SGHAT, CDR2 FQNNGV, per germline. The CDR3 contains 12 residues. CDR3 region: CASSLAGDEQYF. The CDR3 DNA follows: TGTGCCAGCAGCTTAGCGGGGGACGAGCAGTACTTC.

This clone occurred a few times. The chain has TRBV13 and TRBJ1-4, with D possibly being TRBD1 (6 bases). CDR3 length: 18 residues. The germline V gene has CDR1 PRHDT and CDR2 FYEKMQ (reference sequence). The V end was cut by 5 bases, the J end by 4 bases, with 23 bases between. DNA of the CDR3: TGTGCCAGCAGCGCTTACGAATCGACAGGCGACCATAATGAAAAACTGTTTTTT. It translates to CASSAYESTGDHNEKLFF.

The rearrangement links TRBV27 to TRBJ1-1; D unclear. Per the germline V gene, CDR1 is MNHEY and CDR2 is SMNVEV (reference sequence). The CDR3 is 15 amino acids. With 9 bases removed from V and 1 base from J, the gap between germline ends came to 18 bases. CDR3 loop: CASTPLPQSNTEAFF. CDR3 DNA: TGTGCCAGTACACCTTTGCCCCAGTCGAACACTGAAGCTTTCTTT.

The gene calls are TRBV5-1 and TRBJ2-2; the D is unclear. Germline V CDR1 and CDR2: SGHRS, YFSETQ. V was pared by 2 bases and J by 1 base, with 9 bases between. The CDR3 runs 15 residues. The CDR3 is CASSLTQKNTGELFF. The CDR3 region has the DNA TGCGCCAGCAGCTTAACCCAGAAGAACACCGGGGAGCTGTTTTTT.

This chain uses TRBV11-2 with TRBJ2-3; a weak D match, TRBD2 (6 bases). The V end lost 3 bases, the J end lost 2 bases, and 12 bases lay between the germline ends. Looked up from germline, CDR1 is SGHAT and CDR2 is FQNNGV. The CDR3 contains 15 residues. Here the CDR3 reads CASSFIGGNTDTQYF. The CDR3 nucleotides read TGTGCCAGCAGCTTTATTGGGGGGAACACAGATACGCAGTATTTT.

This clone was recorded once. The chain couples TRBV11-3 to TRBJ2-5; 7 bases match TRBD2. Germline loops: CDR1 SGHNT, CDR2 YENEEA. CDR3 length equals 14 residues. V lost 5 bases and J lost 0; bases outside the gene matches: 3. DNA for the CDR3: TGTGCCAGCAGCAGCGGGACGGACCAAGAGACCCAGTACTTC. Amino acids: CASSSGTDQETQYF.

This clone was recorded once. This chain joins TRBV5-1 and TRBJ2-7; 8 positions match TRBD2. Germline V gives CDR1 SGHRS, CDR2 YFSETQ. V lost 0 bases, J lost 1 base, and 3 bases stayed unmatched. The CDR3 loop spans 15 amino acids. The CDR3 protein is CASSLDPSGSYEQYF. The CDR3 bases are TGCGCCAGCAGCTTGGATCCTAGCGGGTCCTACGAGCAGTACTTC. The whole variable domain, remainder taken from reference TRBV5-1 and TRBJ2-7, is KAGVTQTPRYLIKTRGQQVTLSCSPISGHRSVSWYQQTPGQGLQFLFEYFSETQRNKGNFPGRFSGRQFSNSRSEMNVSTLELGDSALYLCASSLDPSGSYEQYFGPGTRLTVT.

This chain joins TRBV7-8 and TRBJ2-7; no reliable D call. This CDR3 is built from 16 residues. From germline, CDR1 is SGHVS and CDR2 FQNEAQ. Deletions cut 7 bases from V and 0 bases from J, with 19 bases between. The CDR3 DNA sequence: TGTGCCAGCACCCTCCTGGCGTCAGCTAGCTCCTACGAGCAGTACTTC. The encoded protein is CASTLLASASSYEQYF.

CDR3 sequence (DNA): TGTGCCAGCTCACCAGACATTTTTGGCTACACCTTC. Translating gives CASSPDIFGYTF. The chain recombines TRBV18 with TRBJ1-2; D not certain. This CDR3 has 12 amino acids. The V gene lost 2 bases and the J gene lost 7 bases, with 8 bases spanning the gap. Germline V gene lookup returns CDR1 KGHSH and CDR2 LQKENI.

The chain links TRBV25-1 to TRBJ2-2; D gene unclear. The V gene's germline CDR1 is MGHDK and CDR2 SYGVNS. Trimming left V 4 bases short and J 1 base short, with 7 bases between. CDR3 length equals 14 residues. As DNA, the CDR3 is TGTGCCAGCAGTGGTCAGGAGAACACCGGGGAGCTGTTTTTT. This sequence encodes CASSGQENTGELFF.

The chain recombines TRBV18 with TRBJ2-7, with TRBD1 identical over 8 bases. V gave up 3 bases and J gave up 3 bases; unmatched junction bases: 10. The CDR3 has 16 residues. Germline values: CDR1 KGHSH, CDR2 LQKENI. CDR3 nucleotide sequence: TGTGCCAGCTCACCGCCGGACAGGGACCCCCGCTACGAGCAGTACTTC. Its translation: CASSPPDRDPRYEQYF.

In its sample, this clone was seen a few times. V and J are TRBV7-9 and TRBJ1-1, with D unresolved. Germline values: CDR1 SEHNR, CDR2 FQNEAQ (reference sequence). V lost 3 bases, J lost 8 bases, and 7 bases lay in between. The CDR3 length is 11 residues. This CDR3 reads CASSFSTEAFF. As DNA, the CDR3 is TGTGCCAGCAGCTTTTCAACAGAAGCTTTCTTT.

The J gene is TRBJ2-3, the V gene TRBV19; 9 bases agree with TRBD2. CDR3 length: 15 amino acids. Germline V CDR1 and CDR2: LNHDA, SQIVND (reference sequence). Trimming took 10 bases from V and 2 from J; bases not matched to a gene: 10. The CDR3 region has the DNA TGTGCCATTAGCCCTATAGCGGGGGACACAGATACGCAGTATTTT. Translation: CAISPIAGDTDTQYF.

The rearrangement links TRBV7-2 to TRBJ2-2; TRBD1 aligns across 8 bases. Germline V gives CDR1 SGHTA, CDR2 FQGNSA. The J segment lost 4 bases and the V segment lost 6 bases, leaving 7 bases of the junction unmatched. The CDR3 contains 15 residues. The CDR3 coding sequence is TGTGCCAGCAGACCCGGGACAGGACGCACCGGGGAGCTGTTTTTT. Residues: CASRPGTGRTGELFF.

The V gene is TRBV3-1 (or the pseudogene TRBV3-2), the J gene TRBJ2-5; a weak D match, TRBD1 (7 bases). The CDR3 consists of 13 residues. The V end lost 5 bases, the J end lost 10 bases, and 17 bases lay between the germline ends. The germline gives CDR1 LGHDT, CDR2 YNNKEL (reference sequence). The CDR3 nucleotides read TGTGCCAGCAGCTTGTCCCAGGGGGGCGGCCAGTACTTC. It specifies CASSLSQGGGQYF.

The chain is built from TRBV5-1 and TRBJ2-5; 9 bases match TRBD1. V gave up 4 bases and J gave up 5 bases; unmatched junction bases: 3. The CDR3 consists of 13 residues. The V gene's germline CDR1 is SGHRS and CDR2 YFSETQ. The CDR3 DNA follows: TGCGCCAGCAGCCCCGGACAGGGGGAGACCCAGTACTTC. Its protein product is CASSPGQGETQYF.

The V call is TRBV5-1, the J call TRBJ2-1; the match to TRBD1 covers 9 bases. Per the germline V gene, CDR1 is SGHRS and CDR2 is YFSETQ. Trimming removed 2 bases from V and 2 bases from J; junction bases left unmatched: 2. The CDR3 has 15 amino acids. CDR3: CASSFRQGAYNEQFF. The CDR3 DNA follows: TGCGCCAGCAGCTTTCGACAGGGGGCCTACAATGAGCAGTTCTTC.

The chain links TRBV12-3 or TRBV12-4 to TRBJ2-2, with unresolved D. This CDR3 has 12 amino acids. The germline V and J ends were trimmed by 5 bases and 7 bases, with 8 bases remaining between them. CDR3 in amino acids: CASSAYNGELFF. As DNA, the CDR3 is TGTGCCAGCAGTGCGTATAACGGGGAGCTGTTTTTT.

V is TRBV12-3 or TRBV12-4 and J is TRBJ2-7, with D possibly TRBD2 on 6 matching bases. CDR3 length equals 12 residues. Trimming removed 6 bases from V and 3 bases from J, with 9 bases in between. In nucleotides, the CDR3 is TGTGCCAGCAGGGGAGGTCGCTACGAGCAGTACTTC. This sequence encodes CASRGGRYEQYF.

This clone was counted once. The chain employs TRBV10-2 and TRBJ2-2, with 7 bases fitting TRBD2. The junction had 4 bases not matched to a gene; V was cut back by 2 bases and J by 1 base. The length of the CDR3 is 16 residues. Germline V lookup: CDR1 WSHSY, CDR2 SAAADI. CDR3 protein: CASSEGAGVNTGELFF. CDR3 nucleotides: TGCGCCAGCAGTGAGGGCGCGGGGGTGAACACCGGGGAGCTGTTTTTT.